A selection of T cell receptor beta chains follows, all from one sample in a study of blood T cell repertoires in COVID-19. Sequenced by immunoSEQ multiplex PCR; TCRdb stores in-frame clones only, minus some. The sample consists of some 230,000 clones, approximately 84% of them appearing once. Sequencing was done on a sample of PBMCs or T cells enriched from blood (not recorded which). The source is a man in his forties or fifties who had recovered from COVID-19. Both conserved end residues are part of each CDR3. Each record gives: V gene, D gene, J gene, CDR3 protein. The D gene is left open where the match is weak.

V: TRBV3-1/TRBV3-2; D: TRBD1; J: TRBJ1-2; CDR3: CASSLRDSWGYTF
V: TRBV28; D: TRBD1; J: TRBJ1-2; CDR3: CASTIGDRHGYTF
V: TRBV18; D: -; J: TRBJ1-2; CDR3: CASSPSQDYGYTF
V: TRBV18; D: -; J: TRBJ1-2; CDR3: CASSSDMLGYTF
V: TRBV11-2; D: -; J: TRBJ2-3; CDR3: CASRNEGAGDTQYF
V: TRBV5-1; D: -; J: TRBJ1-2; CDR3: CASSLQQANYGYTF
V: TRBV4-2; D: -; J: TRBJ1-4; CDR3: CASSPDRTRLKLFF
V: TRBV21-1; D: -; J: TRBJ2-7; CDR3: CASSEWEQYF
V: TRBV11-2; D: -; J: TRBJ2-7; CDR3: CASSLSGSHEQYF
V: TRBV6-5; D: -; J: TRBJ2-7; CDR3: CASSYEASSYEQYF
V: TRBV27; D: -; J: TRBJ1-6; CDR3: CASSLSDNTYNSPLHF
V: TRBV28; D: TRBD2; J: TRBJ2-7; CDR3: CASSATSGYEQYF
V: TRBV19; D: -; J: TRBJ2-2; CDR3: CASKKQGNTGELFF
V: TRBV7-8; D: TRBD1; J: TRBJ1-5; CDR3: CASSQGQGANQPQHF
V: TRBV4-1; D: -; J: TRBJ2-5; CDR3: CASSQVEGGVPYF
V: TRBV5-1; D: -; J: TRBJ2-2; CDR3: CASSDRSNTGELFF
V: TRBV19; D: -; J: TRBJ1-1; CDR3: CASKQQGHGTEAFF
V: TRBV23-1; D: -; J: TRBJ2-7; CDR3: CASSQTGRHEQYF
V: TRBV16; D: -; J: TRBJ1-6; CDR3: CASSQLSQGNSPLHF
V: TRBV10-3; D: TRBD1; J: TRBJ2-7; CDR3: CAVGAGTGFDEQYF
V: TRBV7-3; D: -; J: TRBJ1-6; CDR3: CASSAGGNSPLHF
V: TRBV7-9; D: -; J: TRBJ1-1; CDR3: CASSLNGRGENTEAFF
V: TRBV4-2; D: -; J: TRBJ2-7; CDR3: CASSPRGDEQYF
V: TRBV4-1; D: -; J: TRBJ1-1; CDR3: CASSQSYTEAFF